Shown below are 26 T cell receptor beta chains from a single sample sequenced in a study of cytomegalovirus exposure and HLA in healthy donors. Use of 60 Vbeta and 13 Jbeta primers characterized the PCR. Data came from immunoSEQ multiplex PCR; TCRdb stores just in-frame clones and leaves some out. Of 120,000 or so clones listed, around 80% were seen once; the top ten hold more than 1%. Sequencing was performed on PBMCs. The receptors shown here come from a female donor in good health and CMV-seronegative.

This clone was observed a few times. The chain is built from TRBV28 and TRBJ2-1, with D maybe TRBD2 (6 bases). The CDR3 spans 15 residues. CDR1 and CDR2 from the germline V gene are MDHEN and SYDVKM. Between the trimmed V and J ends, which lost 5 bases and 4 bases, there was a span of 15 bases. CDR3 bases: TGTGCCAGCAGTCGGGACTTCTTCCCTTACAATGAGCAGTTCTTC. Protein sequence: CASSRDFFPYNEQFF. Together with reference TRBV28 and TRBJ2-1, the CDR3 gives the full variable domain: DVKVTQSSRYLVKRTGEKVFLECVQDMDHENMFWYRQDPGLGLRLIYFSYDVKMKEKGDIPEGYSVSREKKERFSLILESASTNQTSMYLCASSRDFFPYNEQFFGPGTRLTVL.

The rearrangement uses TRBV6-5 and TRBJ2-7; perhaps TRBD1 as D (6 bases). V was shortened by 0 bases and J by 5 bases, with 11 bases between the two germline ends. From germline, CDR1 is MNHEY and CDR2 SVGAGI. This CDR3 is built from 14 residues. The CDR3 loop reads CASSYSPTGDEQYF. The CDR3 coding sequence is TGTGCCAGCAGTTACTCACCGACAGGTGACGAGCAGTACTTC.

V and J are TRBV19 and TRBJ2-1; 11 bases fit TRBD2. This CDR3 has 15 amino acids. The V gene's germline CDR1 is LNHDA and CDR2 SQIVND (reference sequence). V lost 1 base to trimming and J lost 9 bases; unmatched junction nucleotides: 5. The CDR3 sequence: CASSIGRLAGIEQFF. The DNA of the CDR3 is TGTGCCAGTAGTATAGGGAGACTAGCGGGGATTGAGCAGTTCTTC.

This clone has just a few counts. This CDR3 is CAWTQGLSINEQFF. CDR3 in DNA: TGTGCCTGGACACAGGGACTATCCATCAATGAGCAGTTCTTC. The rearrangement links TRBV30 to TRBJ2-1; weak D call: TRBD2 (7 bases). V shed 4 bases and J shed 6 bases, with 16 bases lying between them. Germline loops: CDR1 GTSNPN, CDR2 SVGIG (reference sequence). The CDR3 is 14 residues long. Using reference TRBV30 and TRBJ2-1 for the parts outside the CDR3, the full variable domain is SQTIHQWPATLVQPVGSPLSLECTVEGTSNPNLYWYRQAAGRGLQLLFYSVGIGQISSEVPQNLSASRPQDRQFILSSKKLLLSDSGFYLCAWTQGLSINEQFFGPGTRLTVL.

The chain joins TRBV5-6 to TRBJ1-2; 10 bases map to TRBD1. Germline assignment: CDR1 SGHDT and CDR2 YYEEEE. V lost 0 bases and J lost 8; bases outside the gene matches: 4. CDR3 length equals 14 residues. The CDR3 DNA sequence: TGTGCCAGCAGCTTGGGACAGGGGGCGGGAGGCTACACCTTC. Translated, it gives CASSLGQGAGGYTF.

The V and J genes are TRBV5-4 and TRBJ2-7; the D gene is possibly TRBD1 (6 bases). CDR1 is SGHNT and CDR2 is YYREEE in the germline V gene (reference sequence). This CDR3 is built from 15 residues. Trimming took off 4 bases at V and 5 bases at J, with 19 bases between the two ends. The DNA for the CDR3 is TGTGCCAGCAGCGAAACTCCGGGACAAGTTGACGAGCAGTACTTC. Amino acids: CASSETPGQVDEQYF.

The gene calls are TRBV19 and TRBJ2-1; possible D gene TRBD1, 6 bases. The CDR3 is 18 amino acids. The V gene lost 7 bases and the J gene lost 0 bases, with 22 bases spanning the gap. From germline, CDR1 is LNHDA and CDR2 SQIVND (reference sequence). CDR3 nucleotide sequence: TGTGCCAGTATGGGGGCAGGGCTCCCAATCAGCTCCTACAATGAGCAGTTCTTC. This encodes CASMGAGLPISSYNEQFF.

The CDR3, as DNA: TGTGCCAGCAGCGTAGCAGGGACAGGTTCCTATGGCTACACCTTC. Amino acid sequence: CASSVAGTGSYGYTF. This chain uses TRBV9 with TRBJ1-2; 8 nucleotides match TRBD1. With V trimmed by 0 bases and J by 4 bases, 5 bases remained unmatched. The CDR3 runs to 15 residues. Germline CDR1 reads SGDLS; CDR2 reads YYNGEE. The full variable domain, with the rest looked up from reference TRBV9 and TRBJ1-2, is DSGVTQTPKHLITATGQRVTLRCSPRSGDLSVYWYQQSLDQGLQFLIQYYNGEERAKGNILERFSAQQFPDLHSELNLSSLELGDSALYFCASSVAGTGSYGYTFGSGTRLTVV.

The genes are TRBV5-1 and TRBJ2-3, with TRBD2 matching over 9 bases. The length of the CDR3 is 15 residues. Germline V gives CDR1 SGHRS, CDR2 YFSETQ. The junction had 2 bases not matched to a gene; V was cut back by 1 base and J by 2 bases. The CDR3 region has the DNA TGCGCCAGCAGCTTGATAGCGGGGGCCACAGATACGCAGTATTTT. Protein product: CASSLIAGATDTQYF. The full variable domain, rest sourced from reference TRBV5-1 and TRBJ2-3, is KAGVTQTPRYLIKTRGQQVTLSCSPISGHRSVSWYQQTPGQGLQFLFEYFSETQRNKGNFPGRFSGRQFSNSRSEMNVSTLELGDSALYLCASSLIAGATDTQYFGPGTRLTVL.

This clone was counted between two and nine times. The genes are TRBV6-6 and TRBJ2-1; 7 bases match TRBD2. CDR1 MNHNY and CDR2 SVGAGI come from the germline V gene (reference sequence). The CDR3 is 15 amino acids. With V trimmed by 0 bases and J by 9 bases, 8 bases remained unmatched. The CDR3 protein is CASSYSPGEGSEQFF. In nucleotides, the CDR3 is TGTGCCAGCAGTTACTCCCCGGGGGAGGGTAGTGAGCAGTTCTTC.

The chain is built from TRBV6-5 and TRBJ2-1; TRBD1 agrees at 7 bases. The CDR3 has 14 residues. The germline CDR1 and CDR2 sequences are MNHEY and SVGAGI. V was clipped by 7 bases and J by 0 bases; unmatched bases: 3. The CDR3 DNA reads TGTGCCAGCACCTGGGACAGCTCCTACAATGAGCAGTTCTTC. This gives the protein CASTWDSSYNEQFF.

CDR3 coding DNA: TGTGCCATCAGGGGAGACACTGAAGCTTTCTTT. Translated, it gives CAIRGDTEAFF. The gene calls are TRBV10-3 and TRBJ1-1; no definite D call. Per germline, CDR1 ENHRY and CDR2 SYGVKD. This CDR3 region has 11 residues. The V end lost 6 bases, the J end lost 3 bases, and 5 bases lay between the germline ends.

The chain joins TRBV6-1 to TRBJ2-5; 13 bases align to TRBD2. Germline loops: CDR1 MNHNS, CDR2 SASEGT. The V segment lost 4 bases and the J segment 7 bases; nucleotides outside the gene matches: 9. The CDR3 is 16 amino acids. This chain's CDR3 is CASSVRLAGGLGTQYF. The CDR3 DNA reads as TGTGCCAGCAGTGTAAGACTAGCGGGGGGACTTGGGACCCAGTACTTC.

This chain joins TRBV27 and TRBJ2-7; 9 bases fit TRBD1. CDR1 is MNHEY, CDR2 SMNVEV, per germline (reference sequence). This CDR3 comprises 15 residues. Germline trimming cut 5 bases from V and 2 bases from J; bases unmatched to any gene: 7. Written as DNA, the CDR3 is TGTGCCAGCAGTACAATCCGGGACAGGGCCTACGAGCAGTACTTC. Translating it yields CASSTIRDRAYEQYF.

The rearrangement joins TRBV7-8 to TRBJ1-1; possible D gene TRBD1, 5 bases. V was shortened by 6 bases and J by 3 bases, with 20 bases between the two germline ends. The CDR3 is 16 amino acids. Per the germline V gene, CDR1 is SGHVS and CDR2 is FQNEAQ. The CDR3 reads CASRIRAAGLDTEAFF. For the CDR3, the DNA is TGTGCCAGCAGAATAAGGGCGGCAGGGCTGGACACTGAAGCTTTCTTT.

Only a few counts were recorded for this clone. This chain joins TRBV6-6 and TRBJ2-4; TRBD1 aligns across 9 bases. Germline-derived CDR1 and CDR2 are MNHNY and SVGAGI (reference sequence). The J segment lost 15 bases and the V segment lost 0 bases, leaving 3 bases of the junction unmatched. This CDR3 has 12 residues. The CDR3 region is CASSYSTGGRYF. The CDR3 nucleotides read TGTGCCAGCAGTTACTCGACAGGGGGTCGGTACTTC.

This sequence joins TRBV5-5 and TRBJ1-2, with 7 nucleotides matching TRBD1. Germline assignment: CDR1 SGHKS and CDR2 YYEKEE (reference sequence). J was trimmed by 2 bases and V by 1 base; bases with no gene match: 2. This CDR3 comprises 14 residues. The CDR3 here is CASSLSRGNYGYTF. CDR3 bases: TGTGCCAGCAGCTTGAGCAGGGGGAACTATGGCTACACCTTC.

This sequence joins TRBV6-1 and TRBJ1-1; D is ambiguous. CDR1 and CDR2 (germline): MNHNS, SASEGT. The V end lost 1 base, the J end lost 5 bases, and 11 bases lay between the germline ends. The CDR3 is 14 residues long. The CDR3 DNA reads TGTGCCAGCAGTGAAGAACCCGTGAGGACTGAAGCTTTCTTT. This encodes CASSEEPVRTEAFF.

The chain is built from TRBV10-3 and TRBJ2-7; a weak D match, TRBD2 (6 bases). V was trimmed by 7 bases and J by 2 bases, leaving 12 bases between them. The CDR3 loop spans 13 amino acids. The germline CDR1 and CDR2 sequences are ENHRY and SYGVKD. In DNA form, the CDR3 reads TGTGCCATCACCGGGGGAGGAACCTACGAGCAGTACTTC. It is translated as CAITGGGTYEQYF.

V usage is TRBV7-2 and J usage is TRBJ2-4; possibly TRBD2 for D (5 bases). Germline V gene lookup returns CDR1 SGHTA and CDR2 FQGNSA. The CDR3 consists of 16 residues. V dropped 2 bases and J dropped 3 bases, with 14 bases sitting between them. The CDR3 loop is CASSLLARVVKNIQYF. CDR3 bases: TGTGCCAGCAGCTTACTAGCTAGGGTTGTCAAAAACATTCAGTACTTC.

In this sample, this clone turned up a few times. The gene calls are TRBV27 and TRBJ2-7, with a possible D match to TRBD1 (6 bases). The CDR3 contains 15 residues. Germline CDR1 MNHEY, CDR2 SMNVEV (reference sequence). V was pared by 6 bases and J by 1 base, with 16 bases between. The CDR3, as DNA: TGTGCCAGCAGGGACAGCCACCTACTTTCCTACGAGCAGTACTTC. Residues: CASRDSHLLSYEQYF.

The chain carries TRBV2 and TRBJ2-6; TRBD2 matches 9 bases. The junction had 4 bases not matched to a gene; V was cut back by 10 bases and J by 0 bases. This CDR3 comprises 15 residues. From germline, CDR1 is SNHLY and CDR2 FYNNEI. CDR3 in amino acids: CANSGRYSGANVLTF. In nucleotides, the CDR3 is TGTGCCAACAGCGGGAGGTACTCTGGGGCCAACGTCCTGACTTTC. Drawing the rest from reference TRBV2 and TRBJ2-6, the complete variable domain is EPEVTQTPSHQVTQMGQEVILRCVPISNHLYFYWYRQILGQKVEFLVSFYNNEISEKSEIFDDQFSVERPDGSNFTLKIRSTKLEDSAMYFCANSGRYSGANVLTFGAGSRLTVL.

The chain recombines TRBV9 with TRBJ2-5, with D possibly matching TRBD1 (5 bases). The CDR3 is 15 residues long. Germline values: CDR1 SGDLS, CDR2 YYNGEE. Trimming removed 3 bases from V and 4 bases from J, with 16 bases in between. CDR3 DNA sequence: TGTGCCAGCAGCGGAGACAGAGGATACGGAGAGACCCAGTACTTC. Amino acids: CASSGDRGYGETQYF.

The gene calls are TRBV19 and TRBJ1-1; no firm D call. Trimming left V 5 bases short and J 1 base short, with 8 bases between. The CDR3 length is 13 residues. The germline gives CDR1 LNHDA, CDR2 SQIVND (reference sequence). The CDR3 protein is CASSYRPNTEAFF. The DNA of the CDR3 is TGTGCCAGTAGTTACAGACCGAACACTGAAGCTTTCTTT.

V usage is TRBV2 and J usage is TRBJ1-5, with 10 bases matching TRBD1. V shed 8 bases and J 4 bases; nucleotides not matched to a gene: 5. Germline assignment: CDR1 SNHLY and CDR2 FYNNEI. The CDR3 runs 14 residues. The CDR3 nucleotides are TGTGCCAGCTCGAGACAGGGGGCGAATCAGCCCCAGCATTTT. Its protein product is CASSRQGANQPQHF.

The gene calls are TRBV18 and TRBJ1-3; no reliable D call. The germline V gene encodes CDR1 KGHSH and CDR2 LQKENI. Trimming shortened V by 8 bases and J by 0 bases, and 14 bases separated the two germline ends. This CDR3 is 15 amino acids long. CDR3 bases: TGTGCCAGCGCGGCCCACACACTCTCTGGAAACACCATATATTTT. It specifies CASAAHTLSGNTIYF.